The T cell receptor (beta chain) described here comes from a study of blood T cell repertoires in COVID-19. Study details: From T cells, B-cell-depleted T cells, or PBMCs came the material, which was cDNA or gDNA.

Between the trimmed V and J ends, which lost 2 bases and 2 bases, there was a span of 10 bases. Per germline, CDR1 MDHEN and CDR2 SYDVKM. The CDR3 loop spans 15 amino acids. Under the authors' procedure: Researchers report that nucleated cell counts were estimated from reference gene primer amplification. TCRdb's copy holds only in-frame clones and misses some; the assay was immunoSEQ multiplex PCR. That table gives V, J and clone size, and the DNA gave D and trimming. This table has some 490,000 clones, 70% to 90% appearing once. Participants were aged roughly 18 to 100 years from some 24 US areas. Donors were grouped by their self-reported clinical history.

The receptor was derived from a woman aged 60-70 years who had recovered from COVID-19. This chain links TRBV28 with TRBJ1-5; TRBD1 might be the D (5 bases). Sequencing was performed on PBMCs or T cells enriched from blood (not recorded which). This CDR3 is CASSLQGGGNQPQHF. CDR3 coding DNA: TGTGCCAGCAGTTTACAGGGAGGGGGCAATCAGCCCCAGCATTTT. The entire variable domain, with the rest obtained from reference TRBV28 and TRBJ1-5, is as follows: DVKVTQSSRYLVKRTGEKVFLECVQDMDHENMFWYRQDPGLGLRLIYFSYDVKMKEKGDIPEGYSVSREKKERFSLILESASTNQTSMYLCASSLQGGGNQPQHFGDGTRLSIL.